Below, 22 T cell receptor beta chains from the same sample are listed, as sequenced in a study of T cell responses to AZD1222 COVID-19 vaccine. Generated by immunoSEQ multiplex PCR, the TCRdb table keeps only in-frame clones and is missing some. The sample lists some 150,000 clones, about 87% occurring once. Sequenced here: peripheral blood, sampled 28 days after the second AZD1222 dose. The receptor set was obtained from an adult who received the AZD1222 COVID-19 vaccine.

This clone has only a few counts. CDR3 sequence reads: CGAGIGSYEQYF. DNA for the CDR3: TGCGGGGCGGGCATAGGCAGCTACGAGCAGTACTTC. This chain connects TRBV29-1 to TRBJ2-7; D assignment may be TRBD1 or TRBD2 (5 bases each). This CDR3 is 12 amino acids long. CDR1 is SQVTM, CDR2 ANQGSEA, per germline.

The chain carries TRBV19 and TRBJ1-5; TRBD1 matches at 8 bases. Trimming removed 4 bases from V and 6 bases from J; junction bases left unmatched: 5. The CDR3 loop spans 14 amino acids. Germline CDR1 reads LNHDA; CDR2 reads SQIVND (reference sequence). The CDR3 loop is CASSSTGGGQPQHF. As DNA, the CDR3 is TGTGCCAGTAGTAGCACAGGGGGTGGTCAGCCCCAGCATTTT.

This chain links TRBV14 with TRBJ2-1; possibly TRBD2 for D (6 bases). The CDR3 has 15 residues. Germline assignment: CDR1 SGHDN and CDR2 FVKESK. The V and J ends lost 4 bases and 1 base respectively, with 11 bases between them. CDR3 residues: CASSRGLLSYNEQFF. The CDR3 coding sequence is TGTGCCAGCAGCCGGGGACTCCTATCCTACAATGAGCAGTTCTTC.

The rearrangement joins TRBV12-3 or TRBV12-4 to TRBJ2-2; no clear D gene. CDR3 size: 12 residues. The V end was cut by 6 bases, the J end by 6 bases, with 8 bases between. CDR3 DNA: TGTGCCAGCAGCCCTGATGCCGGGGAGCTGTTTTTT. It translates to CASSPDAGELFF.

This chain joins TRBV3-1 (or the pseudogene TRBV3-2) and TRBJ2-7; D might be TRBD2 (6 bases). Trimming left V 0 bases short and J 9 bases short, with 18 bases between. This CDR3 contains 15 residues. The germline gives CDR1 LGHDT, CDR2 YNNKEL (reference sequence). CDR3 loop: CASSQEGTGPLGQYF. The CDR3 DNA reads TGTGCCAGCAGCCAAGAGGGGACTGGGCCTTTAGGGCAGTACTTC.

V usage is TRBV7-9 and J usage is TRBJ2-7, with D perhaps TRBD2 (6 bases). Germline V gene lookup returns CDR1 SEHNR and CDR2 FQNEAQ (reference sequence). The CDR3 length is 14 residues. V was trimmed by 4 bases and J by 4 bases, leaving 14 bases between them. CDR3 loop: CASSSPDYFYEQYF. DNA of the CDR3: TGTGCCAGCAGCTCGCCGGACTATTTTTACGAGCAGTACTTC.

V usage is TRBV3-1 (or the pseudogene TRBV3-2) and J usage is TRBJ1-1; 10 positions agree with TRBD1. V shed 4 bases and J 2 bases; nucleotides not matched to a gene: 7. CDR1 is LGHDT and CDR2 is YNNKEL in the germline V gene (reference sequence). The CDR3 spans 16 residues. In nucleotides, the CDR3 is TGTGCCAGCAGCCGCCCCGGGACAGGGGCCAACACTGAAGCTTTCTTT. Translation: CASSRPGTGANTEAFF.

The gene calls are TRBV10-3 and TRBJ2-2; TRBD1 matches at 7 bases. The CDR3 is 14 residues long. CDR1 is ENHRY and CDR2 is SYGVKD in the germline V gene. With V trimmed by 11 bases and J by 5 bases, 11 bases remained unmatched. The CDR3 coding sequence is TGTGCCGCAAGATTACAGGGGTTTACCGGGGAGCTGTTTTTT. The encoded protein is CAARLQGFTGELFF.

This clone was counted once. This sequence joins TRBV5-4 and TRBJ2-3; TRBD1 matches at 9 bases. Trimming at V came to 3 bases and at J to 7 bases, leaving 6 bases not matched to a gene. The CDR3 sequence is 14 residues long. Germline V CDR1 and CDR2: SGHNT, YYREEE (reference sequence). Here the CDR3 DNA reads TGTGCCAGCAGCTCGGGACAGGGATCGAATACGCAGTATTTT. Its protein product is CASSSGQGSNTQYF. Full variable domain (outside the CDR3, taken from reference TRBV5-4 and TRBJ2-3): ETGVTQSPTHLIKTRGQQVTLRCSSQSGHNTVSWYQQALGQGPQFIFQYYREEENGRGNFPPRFSGLQFPNYSSELNVNALELDDSALYLCASSSGQGSNTQYFGPGTRLTVL.

This chain connects TRBV19 to TRBJ1-4; 7 positions agree with TRBD1. The CDR3 totals 15 residues. Germline CDR1 and CDR2: LNHDA and SQIVND (reference sequence). Trimming removed 4 bases from V and 8 bases from J; junction bases left unmatched: 10. CDR3 region: CASSKDRAGGEKLFF. The CDR3 DNA follows: TGTGCCAGTAGTAAAGACAGGGCGGGAGGAGAAAAACTGTTTTTT.

This clone has more than one count but fewer than ten. The V gene is TRBV30, the J gene TRBJ2-1, with D hard to call. CDR1 is GTSNPN and CDR2 is SVGIG in the germline V gene (reference sequence). CDR3 length: 12 amino acids. V was shortened by 2 bases and J by 3 bases, with 5 bases between the two germline ends. DNA for the CDR3: TGTGCCTGGAGTTTGGTCTACAATGAGCAGTTCTTC. Its protein product is CAWSLVYNEQFF.

The V and J genes are TRBV11-3 and TRBJ2-2; 9 positions agree with TRBD2. V gave up 0 bases and J gave up 4 bases; unmatched junction bases: 6. The CDR3 length is 17 residues. CDR1 is SGHNT and CDR2 is YENEEA in the germline V gene. CDR3 loop: CASSLELLAGRTGELFF. In DNA form, the CDR3 reads TGTGCCAGCAGCTTAGAGCTCCTAGCGGGACGCACCGGGGAGCTGTTTTTT.

The gene calls are TRBV7-9 and TRBJ1-3; D is ambiguous. CDR3 size: 10 residues. V lost 9 bases and J lost 8, with 8 bases in between. Germline CDR1 reads SEHNR; CDR2 reads FQNEAQ (reference sequence). CDR3 loop: CASQQDTIYF. The CDR3 DNA reads TGTGCCAGTCAGCAGGACACCATATATTTT. The entire variable domain, with the rest obtained from reference TRBV7-9 and TRBJ1-3, is as follows: DTGVSQNPRHKITKRGQNVTFRCDPISEHNRLYWYRQTLGQGPEFLTYFQNEAQLEKSRLLSDRFSAERPKGSFSTLEIQRTEQGDSAMYLCASQQDTIYFGEGSWLTVV.

For the CDR3, the DNA is TGTGCCAGCAGCCAAACATTCGGGAACTATGGCTACACCTTC. Protein: CASSQTFGNYGYTF. This chain joins TRBV4-2 and TRBJ1-2, with D unresolved. V was pared by 2 bases and J by 2 bases, with 9 bases between. CDR1 is LGHNA and CDR2 is YNFKEQ in the germline V gene. CDR3 length equals 14 residues.

This chain joins TRBV3-1 (or the pseudogene TRBV3-2) and TRBJ2-7; no definite D call. Germline V gene data show CDR1 as LGHDT and CDR2 as YNNKEL (reference sequence). There are 15 residues in the CDR3. V lost 0 bases and J 2 bases, leaving 11 bases between the germline ends. CDR3 sequence (DNA): TGTGCCAGCAGCCAAGATATGCGCCTAACCTACGAGCAGTACTTC. This translates into CASSQDMRLTYEQYF.

The chain uses TRBV19 and TRBJ2-2; 10 bases agree with TRBD2. Per germline, CDR1 LNHDA and CDR2 SQIVND (reference sequence). The trim removed 3 bases at V and 2 bases at J, leaving 3 bases unmatched. The CDR3 is 16 amino acids. In DNA, the CDR3 is TGTGCCAGTAGTATTACTAGCGGGGCCAACACCGGGGAGCTGTTTTTT. This gives the protein CASSITSGANTGELFF.

The gene calls are TRBV5-4 and TRBJ2-5, with 12 bases that match TRBD2. Germline values: CDR1 SGHNT, CDR2 YYREEE (reference sequence). The CDR3 sequence is 17 residues long. J gave up 10 bases and V 4 bases, and 17 bases lay outside the gene matches. For the CDR3, the DNA is TGTGCCAGCAGCCCAAGGGCTAGCGGGAGGGCCGCCGAGGGCCAGTACTTC. This codes for CASSPRASGRAAEGQYF.

The chain joins TRBV7-6 to TRBJ2-1; 7 nucleotides align to TRBD2. Unmatched junction bases numbered 4, after V lost 4 bases and J lost 1 base. CDR3 length: 15 residues. Germline CDR1 is SGHVS and CDR2 is FNYEAQ. Here the CDR3 DNA reads TGTGCCAGCAGCTCTCTAGCGGCGTCCTACAATGAGCAGTTCTTC. Translated, it gives CASSSLAASYNEQFF.

Written as DNA, the CDR3 is TGTGCCAGCAGGAGCTGGACTAGCGGGAGGGGTGAGCAGTTCTTC. Its protein is CASRSWTSGRGEQFF. The chain has TRBV7-6 and TRBJ2-1; 15 nucleotides line up with TRBD2. The germline V gene has CDR1 SGHVS and CDR2 FNYEAQ. V lost 6 bases and J lost 9; bases outside the gene matches: 6. This CDR3 is built from 15 residues.

The chain couples TRBV30 to TRBJ2-1; 16 positions agree with TRBD2. The V gene's germline CDR1 is GTSNPN and CDR2 SVGIG (reference sequence). The CDR3 runs 17 residues. V dropped 0 bases and J dropped 8; count of bases not matched to a gene: 7. The DNA of the CDR3 is TGTGCCTGGAGTGTTCCGGGACTAGCGGGAGGGCCCCATGAGCAGTTCTTC. Encoded protein: CAWSVPGLAGGPHEQFF.

The gene calls are TRBV27 and TRBJ1-5, with D uncertain. CDR1 and CDR2 (germline): MNHEY, SMNVEV (reference sequence). V was shortened by 6 bases and J by 5 bases, with 17 bases between the two germline ends. The CDR3 covers 15 residues. The CDR3 is CASRARGGPDQPQHF. The CDR3 coding sequence is TGTGCCAGCAGGGCGCGCGGCGGGCCGGATCAGCCCCAGCATTTT.

The rearrangement joins TRBV20-1 to TRBJ2-5, with D perhaps matching TRBD2 (5 bases). Germline lookup yields CDR1 DFQATT and CDR2 SNEGSKA (reference sequence). CDR3 length: 11 residues. The CDR3 here is CGTWSGETQYF. DNA for the CDR3: TGCGGAACATGGAGCGGAGAGACCCAGTACTTC.